The rows below give T cell receptor beta chains drawn from one sample of a study of OX40 agonist ivuxolimab in advanced cancers. The assay was immunoSEQ multiplex PCR, and TCRdb's table has in-frame clones only and misses some. The sample has some 38,000 clones, roughly 87% seen once. The material was CD4+ or CD8+ T cells sorted from blood, obtained in a trial of the OX40 agonist ivuxolimab. The origin of the receptors is an adult with an advanced solid tumor such as melanoma, head and neck, liver or kidney cancer. CDR3s include the opening cysteine and the closing phenylalanine or tryptophan. The D gene is left open where the match is weak. Part of the rows lack a size; the others show once, few, many or a class for expanded clones.

V: TRBV18
size: .
J: TRBJ1-1
length: 13
D: .
DNA: TGTGCCAGCTCACCAGGATTGAACACTGAAGCTTTCTTT
CDR3: CASSPGLNTEAFF

V: TRBV9
size: .
J: TRBJ1-1
length: 14
D: .
DNA: TGTGCCAGCAGCGTAGGGGCCTTGAACACTGAAGCTTTCTTT
CDR3: CASSVGALNTEAFF

V: TRBV6-1
size: .
J: TRBJ2-7
length: 14
D: .
DNA: TGTGCCAGCAGTGAAAAAAGTCTCCTACCCGAGCAGTACTTC
CDR3: CASSEKSLLPEQYF

V: TRBV4-1
size: few
J: TRBJ1-6
length: 17
D: .
DNA: TGCGCCAGCAGCCAAGAGGCGAGGATCTCCTATAATTCACCCCTCCACTTT
CDR3: CASSQEARISYNSPLHF

V: TRBV19
size: .
J: TRBJ1-5
length: 14
D: .
DNA: TGTGCCAGTAGTATCTCAAGCGGGAATCAGCCCCAGCATTTT
CDR3: CASSISSGNQPQHF

V: TRBV11-2
size: .
J: TRBJ2-7
length: 15
D: TRBD1
DNA: TGTGCCAGCAGCTCTAGACAGGGCTCCCCCTACGAGCAGTACTTC
CDR3: CASSSRQGSPYEQYF

V: TRBV5-8
size: .
J: TRBJ2-2
length: 16
D: .
DNA: TGTGCCAGCAGCTTGGACAGTTTTTCGAACACCGGGGAGCTGTTTTTT
CDR3: CASSLDSFSNTGELFF

V: TRBV6-4
size: .
J: TRBJ1-5
length: 13
D: TRBD1
DNA: TGTGCCAGCAGTGACGTATCGACAGGGGGGGAGTTTTTT
CDR3: CASSDVSTGGEFF

V: TRBV19
size: .
J: TRBJ2-3
length: 15
D: .
DNA: TGTGCCAGTAGTATTTCCCCAGGAGGCACAGATACGCAGTATTTT
CDR3: CASSISPGGTDTQYF

V: TRBV28
size: .
J: TRBJ2-7
length: 17
D: TRBD2
DNA: TGTGCCAGCAGTTTGGGGGGGATACATGTTTCGAGGTACGAGCAGTACTTC
CDR3: CASSLGGIHVSRYEQYF

V: TRBV7-8
size: .
J: TRBJ2-7
length: 16
D: .
DNA: TGTGCCAGCAGCTTAGCGCAAGGGGGTTGGTTGGGCGAGCAGTACTTC
CDR3: CASSLAQGGWLGEQYF

V: TRBV5-6
size: .
J: TRBJ2-3
length: 17
D: .
DNA: TGTGCCAGCAGCTTGGAAGACGGGCTATCTAGCACAGATACGCAGTATTTT
CDR3: CASSLEDGLSSTDTQYF

V: TRBV7-2
size: .
J: TRBJ2-3
length: 17
D: TRBD2
DNA: TGTGCCAGCAGCTTAGTTAAAAGGACTAGCTCCACAGATACGCAGTATTTT
CDR3: CASSLVKRTSSTDTQYF

V: TRBV11-2
size: .
J: TRBJ2-7
length: 14
D: .
DNA: TGTGCCAGCAGCGTCTGGGGGGCCGGGCACGAGCAGTACTTC
CDR3: CASSVWGAGHEQYF

V: TRBV19
size: .
J: TRBJ2-7
length: 12
D: .
DNA: TGTGCCAGTAGCCGTCCGGGGTCCGAGCAGTACTTC
CDR3: CASSRPGSEQYF

V: TRBV6-5
size: .
J: TRBJ1-6
length: 14
D: TRBD1
DNA: TGTGCCAGCTCGGACAGGAACTATAATTCACCCCTCCACTTT
CDR3: CASSDRNYNSPLHF

V: TRBV7-2
size: .
J: TRBJ2-7
length: 13
D: .
DNA: TGTGCCAGCAGCTTAGGGGACCCTTACGAGCAGTACTTC
CDR3: CASSLGDPYEQYF

V: TRBV14
size: .
J: TRBJ2-1
length: 20
D: .
DNA: TGTGCCAGCAGCCAAGATTGGGTAGAGGAAGGAGGAACTTTGGGGAATGAGCAGTTCTTC
CDR3: CASSQDWVEEGGTLGNEQFF

V: TRBV6-1
size: .
J: TRBJ1-2
length: 16
D: .
DNA: TGTGCCAGCAGTGAACCAAGGACCCCCTCGGGGTATGGCTACACCTTC
CDR3: CASSEPRTPSGYGYTF

V: TRBV7-9
size: .
J: TRBJ2-7
length: 8
D: TRBD2
DNA: TGTGCCAGCAGCCTAGCGGACTTC
CDR3: CASSLADF

V: TRBV7-2
size: .
J: TRBJ2-3
length: 12
D: .
DNA: TGTGCCAGCAGCTTAGACGCAGATACGCAGTATTTT
CDR3: CASSLDADTQYF

V: TRBV19
size: .
J: TRBJ2-1
length: 15
D: TRBD2
DNA: TGTGCCAGTAGTATCGCACGGGGGGCCTACAATGAGCAGTTCTTC
CDR3: CASSIARGAYNEQFF

V: TRBV9
size: .
J: TRBJ2-7
length: 15
D: .
DNA: TGTGCCAGCAGCGTAGTCCCCGGACTGTCCTACGAGCAGTACTTC
CDR3: CASSVVPGLSYEQYF

V: TRBV9
size: .
J: TRBJ2-2
length: 13
D: .
DNA: TGTGCCAGCAGCGATCGGTGGGCCGGGGAGCTGTTTTTT
CDR3: CASSDRWAGELFF

V: TRBV18
size: .
J: TRBJ2-1
length: 12
D: TRBD2
DNA: TGTGCCAGCTGGGAGGGAATCAATGAGCAGTTCTTC
CDR3: CASWEGINEQFF

V: TRBV6-5
size: .
J: TRBJ2-2
length: 15
D: TRBD2
DNA: TGTGCCAGCACCGAAGCGGGGGGGCCTGACGGGGAGCTGTTTTTT
CDR3: CASTEAGGPDGELFF

V: TRBV18
size: once
J: TRBJ2-5
length: 15
D: .
DNA: TGTGCCAGCTCACCGCCCGATGGGGGGCCAGAGACCCAGTACTTC
CDR3: CASSPPDGGPETQYF

V: TRBV7-9
size: .
J: TRBJ1-3
length: 14
D: .
DNA: TGTGCCAGCAGCTTTCTGGGCCCTGGAAACACCATATATTTT
CDR3: CASSFLGPGNTIYF

V: TRBV4-3
size: .
J: TRBJ2-1
length: 15
D: .
DNA: TGCGCCAGCAGCCCAGACCTCAGCGACTACAATGAGCAGTTCTTC
CDR3: CASSPDLSDYNEQFF

V: TRBV9
size: .
J: TRBJ2-3
length: 18
D: .
DNA: TGTGCCAGCAGCGTAGAAGGGACTCCACATCTAGGCACAGATACGCAGTATTTT
CDR3: CASSVEGTPHLGTDTQYF

V: TRBV12-5
size: .
J: TRBJ2-6
length: 18
D: .
DNA: TGTGCTAGTGGTAGAGGACGTGCAGGACAAAGTCGGGCCAACGTCCTGACTTTC
CDR3: CASGRGRAGQSRANVLTF

V: TRBV19
size: .
J: TRBJ2-7
length: 15
D: TRBD2
DNA: TGTGCCAGTAGTATGGGGACTAGCGGGACCTACGAGCAGTACTTC
CDR3: CASSMGTSGTYEQYF

V: TRBV6-5
size: once
J: TRBJ2-3
length: 15
D: TRBD2
DNA: TGTGCCAGCAGCCCGACTAGCGGGGGCACAGATACGCAGTATTTT
CDR3: CASSPTSGGTDTQYF

V: TRBV15
size: .
J: TRBJ1-4
length: 13
D: .
DNA: TGTGCCACCAGGGACGCAGAGAATGAAAAACTGTTTTTT
CDR3: CATRDAENEKLFF

V: TRBV27
size: .
J: TRBJ2-7
length: 17
D: TRBD1
DNA: TGTGCCAGCAGTTCCCCTGGGACAGGACTTATTGCCTACGAGCAGTACTTC
CDR3: CASSSPGTGLIAYEQYF

V: TRBV30
size: .
J: TRBJ2-3
length: 14
D: TRBD1
DNA: TGTGCCTGGACAACAGGGGCTAGCACAGATACGCAGTATTTT
CDR3: CAWTTGASTDTQYF

V: TRBV7-2
size: few
J: TRBJ1-1
length: 15
D: TRBD1
DNA: TGTGCCAGCAGCTTAAATAGGGGGCGCCTCACTGAAGCTTTCTTT
CDR3: CASSLNRGRLTEAFF

V: TRBV7-9
size: few
J: TRBJ1-2
length: 14
D: .
DNA: TGTGCCAGCAGCCTCGACAGCGGCAACTATGGCTACACCTTC
CDR3: CASSLDSGNYGYTF

V: TRBV7-9
size: few
J: TRBJ1-5
length: 15
D: TRBD1
DNA: TGTGCCAGCAGCCCGGACCGACAGGGAGATCAGCCCCAGCATTTT
CDR3: CASSPDRQGDQPQHF

V: TRBV5-4
size: .
J: TRBJ2-5
length: 15
D: .
DNA: TGTGCCAGCAGCTCCCTGACCTGGGGGGAAGAGACCCAGTACTTC
CDR3: CASSSLTWGEETQYF